The next 24 T cell receptor beta chains were all read from a single sample in a study of T cells in Graves' hyperthyroidism and ophthalmopathy. Amplification yielded TCR beta CDR3 regions, with RNA transcripts as the source. A set of HTBI primers served as the primers for a first-round RT-PCR of the TCR CDR3. TCRdb processed the multiplex PCR reads anew with MiXCR; each CDR3 protein has one entry. The repertoire holds approximately 600,000 distinct CDR3 sequences, 13% to 15% seen once, with 6.5% to 9% in the top ten. The source material was blood. The receptors stem from a woman under 30 with Graves' ophthalmopathy.

This clonotype was recorded at least ten times. The chain has TRBV20-1 and TRBJ2-3, with TRBD2 identical over 8 bases. CDR3 length: 15 amino acids. V dropped 6 bases and J dropped 7; count of bases not matched to a gene: 15. From germline, CDR1 is DFQATT and CDR2 SNEGSKA (reference sequence). The CDR3 sequence: CSATRDSGDRNTQYF. In nucleotides, the CDR3 is TGCAGTGCCACCCGGGATAGCGGGGATAGGAATACGCAGTATTTT.

The V call is TRBV19, the J call TRBJ2-6, with D perhaps TRBD2 (6 bases). Trimming cost V 3 bases and J 0 bases, with 12 bases left between them. Germline assignment: CDR1 LNHDA and CDR2 SQIVND (reference sequence). The CDR3 runs 17 residues. CDR3 bases: TGTGCCAGTAGTATGGGGAGGCCGCTCTCTGGGGCCAACGTCCTGACTTTC. It is translated as CASSMGRPLSGANVLTF. Variable domain in full (rest from reference TRBV19 and TRBJ2-6): DGGITQSPKYLFRKEGQNVTLSCEQNLNHDAMYWYRQDPGQGLRLIYYSQIVNDFQKGDIAEGYSVSREKKESFPLTVTSAQKNPTAFYLCASSMGRPLSGANVLTFGAGSRLTVL.

The CDR3 nucleotides read TGTGCCAGCAGTGTGACAGGACCCAATCAGCCCCAGCATTTT. Its translation is CASSVTGPNQPQHF. V and J are TRBV2 and TRBJ1-5; weak D call: TRBD1 (6 bases). Looked up from germline, CDR1 is SNHLY and CDR2 is FYNNEI. V was shortened by 4 bases and J by 3 bases, with 10 bases between the two germline ends. CDR3 length: 14 residues.

Remarks on this clonotype: One junction end does not reproduce the germline sequence, and a read error may be involved. This sequence joins TRBV11-2 and TRBJ2-7; 7 nucleotides line up with TRBD2. The CDR3 covers 15 residues. Germline values: CDR1 SGHAT, CDR2 FQNNGV. CDR3 loop: CASSPAGAGEDEQYF. As DNA, the CDR3 is TGCGCCAGCAGCCCCGCCGGGGCGGGAGAGGACGAGCAGTACTTC.

This chain uses TRBV19 with TRBJ1-5, with D perhaps TRBD1 (6 bases). CDR1 is LNHDA, CDR2 SQIVND, per germline (reference sequence). Deletions cut 7 bases from V and 2 bases from J, with 15 bases between. The CDR3 contains 15 residues. CDR3 protein: CASKRRQDRNQPQHF. Here the CDR3 DNA reads TGTGCCAGTAAACGGAGACAGGACCGCAATCAGCCCCAGCATTTT.

In this sample, this clonotype turned up many times. The CDR3 region has the DNA TGTGCCTGGAGTGACGAACGACAGGGCTACGAGCAGTACTTC. This codes for CAWSDERQGYEQYF. J is TRBJ2-7 and V is TRBV30, with 7 bases aligning to TRBD1. V lost 1 base to trimming and J lost 3 bases; unmatched junction nucleotides: 6. CDR1 and CDR2 (germline): GTSNPN, SVGIG (reference sequence). The CDR3 is 14 residues long.

This clonotype was picked up many times. This may be a read error: a much more frequent sequence differs by one nucleotide. The chain joins TRBV28 to TRBJ2-7, with 10 bases lining up with TRBD2. The V and J ends lost 5 bases and 1 base, in that order; junction bases with no gene match: 17. The CDR3 spans 19 residues. From germline, CDR1 is MDHEN and CDR2 SYDVKM. The CDR3 sequence: CASSTPETAGGPSSYEQYF. CDR3 DNA: TGTGCCAGCAGTACGCCTGAGACAGCGGGAGGGCCCTCTTCCTACGAGCAGTACTTC.

This chain joins TRBV9 and TRBJ2-1; 12 bases match TRBD2. Looked up from germline, CDR1 is SGDLS and CDR2 is YYNGEE. The length of the CDR3 is 15 residues. The V segment lost 3 bases and the J segment 8 bases; nucleotides outside the gene matches: 6. CDR3 in amino acids: CASSDTSGRRYEQFF. DNA of the CDR3: TGTGCCAGCAGCGACACTAGCGGGAGGAGATATGAGCAGTTCTTC.

Many counts were recorded for this clonotype. J is TRBJ2-1 and V is TRBV29-1; TRBD2 aligns across 7 bases. The CDR3 has 13 residues. The V and J ends lost 8 bases and 6 bases, in that order; junction bases with no gene match: 10. The germline V gene encodes CDR1 SQVTM and CDR2 ANQGSEA. CDR3 bases: TGCAGCTCGCGGATAGGGGAGGGCAATGAGCAGTTCTTC. Translated, it gives CSSRIGEGNEQFF.

This clonotype occurred many times. The J gene is TRBJ2-2, the V gene TRBV30; D ambiguous. Germline-derived CDR1 and CDR2 are GTSNPN and SVGIG (reference sequence). The CDR3 is 12 residues long. V dropped 5 bases and J dropped 3 bases, with 7 bases sitting between them. DNA for the CDR3: TGTGCCTGGTCCTGGGACACCGGGGAGCTGTTTTTT. Translating gives CAWSWDTGELFF.

This clonotype was seen repeatedly, ten times or more. The V and J genes are TRBV19 and TRBJ2-4, with D uncertain. V lost 8 bases and J lost 0, with 11 bases in between. This CDR3 region has 14 residues. Germline values: CDR1 LNHDA, CDR2 SQIVND (reference sequence). The CDR3 DNA follows: TGTGCCAGTTCAGCATGGGGAGCCAAAAACATTCAGTACTTC. Its translation: CASSAWGAKNIQYF. The whole variable domain, remainder taken from reference TRBV19 and TRBJ2-4, is DGGITQSPKYLFRKEGQNVTLSCEQNLNHDAMYWYRQDPGQGLRLIYYSQIVNDFQKGDIAEGYSVSREKKESFPLTVTSAQKNPTAFYLCASSAWGAKNIQYFGAGTRLSVL.

This clonotype has a count of ten or more. The chain carries TRBV6-1 and TRBJ1-2, with TRBD1 as a possible D gene (5 bases). Germline assignment: CDR1 MNHNS and CDR2 SASEGT. CDR3 length equals 13 residues. V lost 2 bases and J lost 5, with 9 bases in between. Here the CDR3 reads CASSEQGRYGYTF. The CDR3 nucleotides are TGTGCCAGCAGTGAACAGGGCCGGTATGGCTACACCTTC.

This clonotype occurred many times. The chain combines TRBV27 with TRBJ1-1; weak D call: TRBD1 (5 bases). In germline, CDR1 is MNHEY, CDR2 SMNVEV (reference sequence). The V and J ends lost 4 bases and 4 bases respectively, with 19 bases between them. The CDR3 is 16 residues long. The chain's CDR3 is CASSWDVSRFGTEAFF. The DNA for the CDR3 is TGTGCCAGCAGTTGGGACGTCTCGAGGTTTGGCACTGAAGCTTTCTTT.

This clonotype was detected ten times or more. The chain carries TRBV29-1 and TRBJ1-2; a possible D gene is TRBD1 (5 bases). Germline-derived CDR1 and CDR2 are SQVTM and ANQGSEA. This CDR3 has 12 amino acids. V lost 4 bases and J 8 bases, leaving 14 bases between the germline ends. In DNA form, the CDR3 reads TGCAGCGTTGCGGTTTTAAGGGACGGCTACACCTTC. Its protein is CSVAVLRDGYTF. Full variable domain (remainder filled in from reference TRBV29-1 and TRBJ1-2): SAVISQKPSRDICQRGTSLTIQCQVDSQVTMMFWYRQQPGQSLTLIATANQGSEATYESGFVIDKFPISRPNLTFSTLTVSNMSPEDSSIYLCSVAVLRDGYTFGSGTRLTVV.

This clonotype was picked up many times. The chain recombines TRBV12-3 or TRBV12-4 with TRBJ2-4, with D tentatively TRBD1 (6 bases). This CDR3 has 16 residues. V was pared by 7 bases and J by 7 bases, with 23 bases between. The CDR3 DNA follows: TGTGCCAGCACCTCGACAGGATTCGGGGTCGGGAACATTCAGTACTTC. Translated: CASTSTGFGVGNIQYF.

This clonotype was found many times. CDR3 amino acids: CASSYSPPGRAGSTDTQYF. CDR3 DNA sequence: TGTGCCAGCAGTTACTCCCCCCCTGGGAGAGCGGGAAGCACAGATACGCAGTATTTT. J is TRBJ2-3 and V is TRBV6-5, with 7 bases identical to TRBD2. Trimming at V came to 0 bases and at J to 0 bases, leaving 12 bases not matched to a gene. CDR1 is MNHEY, CDR2 SVGAGI, per germline. The CDR3 loop spans 19 amino acids.

This CDR3 reads CATRQGSHYEQYF. The CDR3 DNA is TGTGCCACCCGACAGGGATCTCACTACGAGCAGTACTTC. The genes are TRBV27 and TRBJ2-7, with 7 bases identical to TRBD1. The length of the CDR3 is 13 residues. The ends lost 10 bases at V and 3 bases at J; junction bases unmatched: 9. Germline CDR1 is MNHEY and CDR2 is SMNVEV (reference sequence).

This clonotype was seen many times. The rearrangement joins TRBV5-6 to TRBJ2-1; 11 nucleotides agree with TRBD2. V shed 3 bases and J 4 bases; nucleotides not matched to a gene: 6. The CDR3 is 16 residues long. Germline values: CDR1 SGHDT, CDR2 YYEEEE. This chain's CDR3 is CASSSLSGRAYNEQFF. The CDR3, as DNA: TGTGCCAGCAGCTCCCTTAGCGGGAGGGCGTACAATGAGCAGTTCTTC.

This clonotype has more than one count but fewer than ten. This chain joins TRBV5-1 and TRBJ2-7; unclear D gene. Germline CDR1 is SGHRS and CDR2 is YFSETQ. The CDR3 runs 15 residues. V was trimmed by 6 bases and J by 2 bases, leaving 18 bases between them. CDR3 sequence (DNA): TGCGCCAGCACCCCATCGATTGGCCGCGCCTACGAGCAGTACTTC. Protein: CASTPSIGRAYEQYF.

At least ten counts were recorded for this clonotype. The rearrangement links TRBV6-1 to TRBJ1-3; D gene unclear. This CDR3 contains 16 residues. Germline CDR1 reads MNHNS; CDR2 reads SASEGT. V lost 5 bases and J 1 base, leaving 15 bases between the germline ends. For the CDR3, the DNA is TGTGCCAGCAGTACGACTCTCCATGGGTCTGGAAACACCATATATTTT. This codes for CASSTTLHGSGNTIYF.

This clonotype was seen repeatedly, ten times or more. The gene calls are TRBV5-6 and TRBJ2-7; D ambiguous. This CDR3 region has 12 residues. In germline, CDR1 is SGHDT, CDR2 YYEEEE. Between the trimmed V and J ends, which lost 2 bases and 2 bases, there was a span of 5 bases. CDR3 amino acids: CASSFEAYEQYF. In nucleotides, the CDR3 is TGTGCCAGCAGCTTTGAGGCCTACGAGCAGTACTTC.

This clonotype was observed many times. The gene calls are TRBV2 and TRBJ2-1; a possible D gene is TRBD2 (6 bases). V dropped 8 bases and J dropped 4 bases, with 15 bases sitting between them. This CDR3 contains 14 residues. Per germline, CDR1 SNHLY and CDR2 FYNNEI. Written as DNA, the CDR3 is TGTGCCAGCCGTAGGGAGGCCGGTTACAATGAGCAGTTCTTC. This encodes CASRREAGYNEQFF. Filled out from reference TRBV2 and TRBJ2-1, the complete variable domain reads EPEVTQTPSHQVTQMGQEVILRCVPISNHLYFYWYRQILGQKVEFLVSFYNNEISEKSEIFDDQFSVERPDGSNFTLKIRSTKLEDSAMYFCASRREAGYNEQFFGPGTRLTVL.

This rearrangement joins TRBV12-3 or TRBV12-4 to TRBJ2-2, with TRBD2 matching over 10 bases. With 6 bases clipped from V and 6 bases from J, the junction kept 7 bases outside the gene matches. There are 15 residues in the CDR3. The CDR3 DNA reads as TGTGCCAGCAGGCTAGCGGGGGCCAAATCCGGGGAGCTGTTTTTT. Encoded protein: CASRLAGAKSGELFF.

The CDR3 is CASSQDYGGGHYF. The CDR3 DNA is TGTGCCAGCAGCCAAGATTATGGGGGGGGCCACTACTTC. The genes are TRBV3-1 and TRBJ2-5, with D possibly TRBD2 on 7 matching bases. This CDR3 comprises 13 residues. Trimming took off 0 bases at V and 14 bases at J, with 16 bases between the two ends. Per germline, CDR1 LGHDT and CDR2 YNNKEL (reference sequence).